This is a list of T cell receptor beta chains from one sample in a study of blood T cells in healthy people across ages. TCRdb reprocessed the 5' RACE reads via MiXCR and lists one record per CDR3 protein. The sample lists roughly 680,000 distinct CDR3 sequences, 52% occurring once. Sequencing was carried out using blood. These receptors were taken from a woman aged 80 or over in good health. The CDR3 runs from the conserved cysteine through the conserved F or W. The order of the fields is J gene, D gene, clone size, V gene, CDR3 DNA, CDR3 protein. The D gene is left open where the match is weak. The listing skips clone size in some rows; elsewhere it reads once, few, many or a size class.

TRBJ1-4	-	many	TRBV7-2	TGTGCCAGCAGGCCTGGGCAGGGTGGTGAAAAACTGTTTTTT	CASRPGQGGEKLFF
TRBJ1-4	TRBD1	-	TRBV5-5	TGTGCCAGCAACCCCCCAGGGGGCTCTAATGAAAAACTGTTTTTT	CASNPPGGSNEKLFF
TRBJ1-1	-	-	TRBV3-1	TGTGCCAGCAGCCAAGGAAGATTGAGCACTGAAGCTTTCTTT	CASSQGRLSTEAFF
TRBJ2-3	TRBD2	-	TRBV20-1	TGCAGTGCTAGAGATGCAGCGGGGTCGGAAGATACGCAGTATTTT	CSARDAAGSEDTQYF
TRBJ2-4	TRBD1	-	TRBV7-9	TGTGCCAGCAGCTTGGGGACAGGGTCTTCCAAAAACATTCAGTACTTC	CASSLGTGSSKNIQYF
TRBJ2-1	-	-	TRBV12-3/TRBV12-4	TGTGCCAGCACCCATAGTAACAGGAACAATGAGCAGTTCTTC	CASTHSNRNNEQFF
TRBJ2-5	-	-	TRBV2	TGTGCCAGCAGCCGTGGCCTCCAAGAGACCCAGAACTTC	CASSRGLQETQNF
TRBJ1-1	TRBD1	-	TRBV6-6	TGTGCCAGCAGTTACTCATGGGACAGGGCTTTCTTT	CASSYSWDRAFF
TRBJ2-7	-	-	TRBV6-1	TGTGCCAGCAGTGAAGCCGGAGTACAGGGGCAGTACTTC	CASSEAGVQGQYF
TRBJ1-1	-	-	TRBV28	TGTGCCAGCAGTGTAGGCCGGGGCACTGAAGCTTTCTTT	CASSVGRGTEAFF
TRBJ1-5	-	once	TRBV2	TGTGCCAGCAGGGAGGGACACTCACCTGGATTTCAGCCCCAGCATTTT	CASREGHSPGFQPQHF
TRBJ1-6	-	few	TRBV2	TGTGCCAGCAGCGCCCAGGGGATCAGCTCCTATAATTCACCCCTCCACTTT	CASSAQGISSYNSPLHF
TRBJ1-2	TRBD1	-	TRBV5-1	TGCGCCAGCAGCGCCGGGGACAGGGGCATCTATGGCTACACCTTC	CASSAGDRGIYGYTF
TRBJ2-2	-	-	TRBV5-4	TGTGCCAGCAGAACTGACAGGGGGGAGCTGTTTTTT	CASRTDRGELFF
TRBJ2-3	TRBD1	-	TRBV6-6	TGTGCCAGCACCGGACAGGGGGCAGATGCGCAGTATTTT	CASTGQGADAQYF
TRBJ1-2	TRBD1	many	TRBV5-1	TGCGCCAGCAGCTTGGACAGGGGAAACTATGGCTACACCTTC	CASSLDRGNYGYTF